This entry lists 3 T cell receptor beta chains sequenced from one sample in a study of blood T cell repertoires in COVID-19. The method was immunoSEQ multiplex PCR; TCRdb's version includes in-frame clones alone and lacks a portion of them. In the table there are 29,000 or so clones, roughly nine tenths of which are singletons. Material: peripheral blood. These receptors were obtained from a human donor in a cohort sampled during active COVID-19.

This clone was counted a few times. One junction end does not reproduce the germline sequence, and a read error may be involved. The chain links TRBV7-7 to TRBJ2-5; the match to TRBD2 covers 12 bases. Germline lookup yields CDR1 SSHAT and CDR2 FNYEAQ (reference sequence). This CDR3 comprises 17 residues. The CDR3 bases are TGTGCTAGCAGCTTAGGCCGGCTAGCGGGGGGGCCGGAGACCCAGTACTTC. Translated: CASSLGRLAGGPETQYF. Variable domain in full (rest from reference TRBV7-7 and TRBJ2-5): GAGVSQSPRYKVTKRGQDVTLRCDPISSHATLYWYQQALGQGPEFLTYFNYEAQPDKSGLPSDRFSAERPEGSISTLTIQRTEQRDSAMYRCASSLGRLAGGPETQYFGPGTRLLVL.

The chain joins TRBV6-2 or TRBV6-3 to TRBJ1-5; no definite D call. Deletions cut 5 bases from V and 4 bases from J, with 12 bases between. The V gene's germline CDR1 is MNHEY and CDR2 SVGEGT. This CDR3 is built from 14 residues. CDR3 nucleotide sequence: TGTGCCAGCAGTGTAATCAGGTCTAATCAGCCCCAGCATTTT. Translating gives CASSVIRSNQPQHF.

This chain links TRBV4-1 with TRBJ1-4, with a tentative D call TRBD1 (5 bases). From germline, CDR1 is MGHRA and CDR2 YSYEKL. Trimming cost V 4 bases and J 3 bases, with 12 bases left between them. There are 15 residues in the CDR3. The CDR3 DNA reads TGCGCCAGCAGCCTCCAGGGTCTGGCTAATGAAAAACTGTTTTTT. Translating it yields CASSLQGLANEKLFF.